This T cell receptor (beta chain) was sequenced for a study of T cell repertoires in cytomegalovirus infection. Study information: A matching HLA type, together with CMV infection, was signaled by public TCR beta signatures. Study outcomes and limitations: Identification of carriers of CMV plus the relevant HLA was performed using cumulative public TCR beta family frequency. Across the ex vivo response, the dominant clonotypes were HLA-C-restricted CMV-specific TCR beta clonotypes.

TCRdb fed the reads into MiXCR, producing one record per CDR3 protein. The data hold 510,000 or so distinct CDR3 sequences, with approximately 25% observed a single time. This clonotype was seen a few times. What it binds is unknown. Germline V gene sequence: CDR1 SGDLS, CDR2 YYNGEE. V lost 3 bases and J lost 4, with 10 bases in between. The CDR3 sequence is 14 residues long. The sequenced sample was PBMCs. V and J are TRBV9 and TRBJ2-2, with D possibly called TRBD1 or TRBD2 (5 bases each). This clonotype was sampled from a human donor in good health (CMV status not recorded). Some clones in this sample may be carry-over from other donors' samples. CDR3 sequence (DNA): TGTGCCAGCAGCGCGCGAGGGGCCACCGGGGAGCTGTTTTTT. Translation gives CASSARGATGELFF. The variable domain in full, with the rest retrieved from reference TRBV9 and TRBJ2-2, is DSGVTQTPKHLITATGQRVTLRCSPRSGDLSVYWYQQSLDQGLQFLIQYYNGEERAKGNILERFSAQQFPDLHSELNLSSLELGDSALYFCASSARGATGELFFGEGSRLTVL.